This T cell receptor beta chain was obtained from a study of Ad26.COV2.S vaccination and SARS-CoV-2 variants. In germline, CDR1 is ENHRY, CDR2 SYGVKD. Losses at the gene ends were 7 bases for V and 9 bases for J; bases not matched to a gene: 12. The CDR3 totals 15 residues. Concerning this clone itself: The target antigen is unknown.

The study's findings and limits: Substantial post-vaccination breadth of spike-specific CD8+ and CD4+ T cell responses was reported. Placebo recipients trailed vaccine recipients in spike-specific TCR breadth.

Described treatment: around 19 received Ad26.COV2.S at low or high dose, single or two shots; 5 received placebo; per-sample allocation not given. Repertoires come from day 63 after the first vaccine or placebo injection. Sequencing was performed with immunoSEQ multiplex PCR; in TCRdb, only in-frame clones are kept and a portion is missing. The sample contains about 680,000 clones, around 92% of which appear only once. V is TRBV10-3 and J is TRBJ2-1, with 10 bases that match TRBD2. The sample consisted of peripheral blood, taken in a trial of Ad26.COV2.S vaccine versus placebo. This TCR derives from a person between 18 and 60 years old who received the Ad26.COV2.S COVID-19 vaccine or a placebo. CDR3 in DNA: TGTGCCATCACTGGGACTAGCGTCCCTGGGGGTGAGCAGTTCTTC. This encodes CAITGTSVPGGEQFF.